This passage covers 23 T cell receptor beta chains from one sample sequenced in a study of cytomegalovirus exposure and HLA in healthy donors. 13 Jbeta primers and 60 Vbeta primers were used for the PCR. TCRdb keeps only in-frame clones here, not all; method: immunoSEQ multiplex PCR. The sample carries about 98,000 clones, more than 60% recorded once. Sequencing was done on a sample of PBMCs. These receptors all come from a man aged 45-60 years in good health and CMV-seronegative.

The J gene is TRBJ2-5, the V gene TRBV11-2, with 7 bases aligning to TRBD2. V lost 4 bases to trimming and J lost 5 bases; unmatched junction nucleotides: 13. The CDR3 has 16 residues. The V gene's germline CDR1 is SGHAT and CDR2 FQNNGV. The CDR3 here is CASSSGGLLGVETQYF. CDR3 DNA: TGTGCCAGCAGCTCCGGGGGGTTACTGGGGGTTGAGACCCAGTACTTC.

CDR3 amino acids: CASIRDRMNTGELFF. The CDR3 nucleotides are TGTGCCAGTATTCGGGACAGGATGAACACCGGGGAGCTGTTTTTT. The rearrangement joins TRBV19 to TRBJ2-2; 8 positions agree with TRBD1. Germline trimming cut 7 bases from V and 1 base from J; bases unmatched to any gene: 5. The CDR3 loop spans 15 amino acids. Germline V gives CDR1 LNHDA, CDR2 SQIVND (reference sequence). Using reference TRBV19 and TRBJ2-2 for the parts outside the CDR3, the full variable domain is DGGITQSPKYLFRKEGQNVTLSCEQNLNHDAMYWYRQDPGQGLRLIYYSQIVNDFQKGDIAEGYSVSREKKESFPLTVTSAQKNPTAFYLCASIRDRMNTGELFFGEGSRLTVL.

The rearrangement links TRBV10-3 to TRBJ2-7; D remains unclear. Trimming cost V 3 bases and J 3 bases, with 3 bases left between them. The CDR3 is made up of 11 amino acids. CDR1 is ENHRY, CDR2 SYGVKD, per germline. The CDR3 sequence: CAISDGYEQYF. The CDR3 DNA reads as TGTGCCATCAGTGACGGCTACGAGCAGTACTTC.

This clone was seen a single time. The rearrangement uses TRBV18 and TRBJ2-1; a possible D gene is TRBD2 (5 bases). The CDR3 has 11 residues. V was clipped by 6 bases and J by 13 bases, with 13 bases between them. From germline, CDR1 is KGHSH and CDR2 LQKENI. CDR3 residues: CASSSPRGQFF. Written as DNA, the CDR3 is TGTGCCAGCTCCTCGCCCCGGGGTCAGTTCTTC.

V usage is TRBV29-1 and J usage is TRBJ1-2; 7 bases map to TRBD1. The CDR3 has 12 amino acids. Germline V gene data show CDR1 as SQVTM and CDR2 as ANQGSEA. V shed 6 bases and J 2 bases; nucleotides not matched to a gene: 3. CDR3 DNA: TGCAGCGTCCAACAGGGGAACTATGGCTACACCTTC. It is translated as CSVQQGNYGYTF.

V gene TRBV7-8 combines with J gene TRBJ2-5; D perhaps matches TRBD1 (6 bases). CDR1 is SGHVS and CDR2 is FQNEAQ in the germline V gene. The V and J ends lost 3 bases and 7 bases respectively, with 24 bases between them. The length of the CDR3 is 17 residues. Here the CDR3 DNA reads TGTGCCAGCAGCTTTCAGGGAGCAGGGGCCCTCCGAGGGACCCAGTACTTC. This codes for CASSFQGAGALRGTQYF.

The chain links TRBV19 to TRBJ1-5; the D gene is possibly TRBD1 (6 bases). CDR3 length: 15 amino acids. V gave up 3 bases and J gave up 1 base, with 10 bases separating them. Germline V gene sequence: CDR1 LNHDA, CDR2 SQIVND (reference sequence). CDR3 region: CASSITGMSNQPQHF. CDR3 nucleotides: TGTGCCAGTAGTATCACAGGGATGAGCAATCAGCCCCAGCATTTT.

The rearrangement uses TRBV19 and TRBJ1-6, with D tentatively TRBD1 (5 bases). Trimming left V 6 bases short and J 5 bases short, with 14 bases between. This CDR3 has 15 amino acids. Per germline, CDR1 LNHDA and CDR2 SQIVND (reference sequence). The CDR3 here is CASSFKGVNNSPLHF. CDR3 coding DNA: TGTGCCAGTAGCTTCAAAGGGGTGAATAATTCACCCCTCCACTTT.

The genes are TRBV6-6 and TRBJ2-1, with 9 bases that match TRBD1. J lost 9 bases, V lost 2 bases, and 8 bases had no gene match. The CDR3 runs to 15 residues. Germline assignment: CDR1 MNHNY and CDR2 SVGAGI (reference sequence). The CDR3, as DNA: TGTGCCAGCAGTTACGGGACAGGGATGAGTAGTGAGCAGTTCTTC. Its protein product is CASSYGTGMSSEQFF.

This sequence joins TRBV4-1 and TRBJ1-2; 7 nucleotides align to TRBD1. J gave up 8 bases and V 0 bases, and 9 bases lay outside the gene matches. Germline V gives CDR1 MGHRA, CDR2 YSYEKL. The CDR3 totals 15 residues. The CDR3: CASSQDEGAPWGYTF. For the CDR3, the DNA is TGCGCCAGCAGCCAAGATGAGGGGGCGCCATGGGGCTACACCTTC.

J is TRBJ2-1 and V is TRBV7-9, with 10 bases matching TRBD2. Germline values: CDR1 SEHNR, CDR2 FQNEAQ (reference sequence). The CDR3 is made up of 16 amino acids. V lost 5 bases and J lost 4; bases outside the gene matches: 8. CDR3 nucleotides: TGTGCCAGCAGCCCTCTAGCGGGAGTCCCTTACAATGAGCAGTTCTTC. Translated, it gives CASSPLAGVPYNEQFF.

The CDR3 loop is CASRTSGRGLADTQYF. CDR3 DNA: TGTGCCAGCCGTACCAGCGGGAGGGGGCTAGCAGATACGCAGTATTTT. This chain uses TRBV2 with TRBJ2-3; 10 bases line up with TRBD2. Per the germline V gene, CDR1 is SNHLY and CDR2 is FYNNEI. The V and J ends lost 8 bases and 4 bases, in that order; junction bases with no gene match: 12. The CDR3 consists of 16 residues. The variable domain in full, with the rest retrieved from reference TRBV2 and TRBJ2-3, is EPEVTQTPSHQVTQMGQEVILRCVPISNHLYFYWYRQILGQKVEFLVSFYNNEISEKSEIFDDQFSVERPDGSNFTLKIRSTKLEDSAMYFCASRTSGRGLADTQYFGPGTRLTVL.

This chain uses TRBV28 with TRBJ2-7, with 8 bases matching TRBD2. CDR1 and CDR2 (germline): MDHEN, SYDVKM. Germline trimming cut 2 bases from V and 2 bases from J; bases unmatched to any gene: 8. CDR3 length: 16 amino acids. CDR3 in amino acids: CASSLPVVAGTYEQYF. The CDR3 nucleotides read TGTGCCAGCAGTTTACCCGTAGTAGCGGGAACCTACGAGCAGTACTTC.

The chain links TRBV28 to TRBJ1-2; D remains ambiguous. V gave up 6 bases and J gave up 8 bases, with 10 bases separating them. The CDR3 loop spans 11 amino acids. Per germline, CDR1 MDHEN and CDR2 SYDVKM. The CDR3 region has the DNA TGTGCCAGCAGCCCCTTGAGCGGCTACACCTTC. This codes for CASSPLSGYTF.

The chain uses TRBV5-1 and TRBJ2-7, with TRBD2 as a possible D gene (6 bases). This CDR3 region has 15 residues. CDR1 and CDR2 (germline): SGHRS, YFSETQ. V was trimmed by 0 bases and J by 7 bases, leaving 17 bases between them. For the CDR3, the DNA is TGCGCCAGCAGCTTGGCTGGGACTCCCTCCGGGGAGCAGTACTTC. Encoded protein: CASSLAGTPSGEQYF.

This chain uses TRBV9 with TRBJ2-1; 9 nucleotides align to TRBD2. Per the germline V gene, CDR1 is SGDLS and CDR2 is YYNGEE. The CDR3 runs to 15 residues. With 1 base clipped from V and 7 bases from J, the junction kept 6 bases outside the gene matches. Here the CDR3 DNA reads TGTGCCAGCAGCGTAAATAGCGGGAGCATAAATGAGCAGTTCTTC. Protein sequence: CASSVNSGSINEQFF.

This clone has only a few counts. This chain links TRBV2 with TRBJ2-3, with 10 nucleotides matching TRBD2. In germline, CDR1 is SNHLY, CDR2 FYNNEI. The CDR3 length is 15 residues. V lost 6 bases to trimming and J lost 6 bases; unmatched junction nucleotides: 9. This chain's CDR3 is CASRTGTSVADTQYF. In DNA, the CDR3 is TGTGCCAGCAGGACCGGGACTAGCGTGGCGGATACGCAGTATTTT.

The chain carries TRBV7-9 and TRBJ2-5; possible D gene TRBD1, 5 bases. The J call may be faulty, since TRBJ2-7 better matches the DNA end. The CDR3 is made up of 15 amino acids. The V gene's germline CDR1 is SEHNR and CDR2 FQNEAQ (reference sequence). This CDR3 is CASSPRGQGSYEQYF. CDR3 nucleotides: TGTGCCAGCAGCCCCAGAGGTCAGGGCTCGTACGAGCAGTACTTC.

The rearrangement joins TRBV7-2 to TRBJ1-2; 7 bases agree with TRBD1. From germline, CDR1 is SGHTA and CDR2 FQGNSA. This CDR3 region has 14 residues. With 4 bases clipped from V and 5 bases from J, the junction kept 7 bases outside the gene matches. The CDR3 nucleotides are TGTGCCAGCAGCTCTTCGGGGACAGTTTATGGCTACACCTTC. The encoded protein is CASSSSGTVYGYTF.

This clone was counted between two and nine times. The gene calls are TRBV4-3 and TRBJ2-7; 8 nucleotides line up with TRBD1. The CDR3 spans 18 residues. Germline CDR1 LGHNA, CDR2 YSLEER. Losses at the gene ends were 2 bases for V and 3 bases for J; bases not matched to a gene: 15. CDR3: CASSQLTNSRDRFYEQYF. In DNA form, the CDR3 reads TGCGCCAGCAGCCAACTGACCAATTCCCGGGACAGGTTCTACGAGCAGTACTTC.

This clone was observed a few times. The genes are TRBV11-2 and TRBJ2-1; the match to TRBD2 covers 7 bases. CDR1 is SGHAT, CDR2 FQNNGV, per germline. This CDR3 has 15 amino acids. After removal of 1 base from V and 9 bases from J, the junction contained 9 bases not matched to a gene. Here the CDR3 DNA reads TGTGCCAGCAGCTTAGTCGGACTAGAGGGTAGTGAGCAGTTCTTC. Residues: CASSLVGLEGSEQFF.

This chain links TRBV5-4 with TRBJ1-4; D possibly corresponds to TRBD1 (6 bases). Trimming left V 2 bases short and J 5 bases short, with 7 bases between. Looked up from germline, CDR1 is SGHNT and CDR2 is YYREEE (reference sequence). This CDR3 contains 13 residues. CDR3 nucleotides: TGTGCCAGCAGCTTCAGGGGCAATGAAAAACTGTTTTTT. It translates to CASSFRGNEKLFF.

The gene calls are TRBV11-3 and TRBJ2-3, with 15 positions matching TRBD2. CDR3 length equals 16 residues. Per the germline V gene, CDR1 is SGHNT and CDR2 is YENEEA. Unmatched junction bases numbered 5, after V lost 4 bases and J lost 6 bases. The CDR3 DNA is TGTGCCAGCAGCTCCGGACTAGCGGGGGGGCATGATACGCAGTATTTT. Its translation: CASSSGLAGGHDTQYF.